This T cell receptor (beta chain) was identified during a study of T cell responses to AZD1222 COVID-19 vaccine. The wider study: Second-dose schedules of about 4 or about 12 weeks were combined. General study points: Clonal diversity was possibly underestimated; the donors were predominantly white British and more often female. Receipt of two AZD1222 doses was followed by a rise in Spike-specific TCR breadth and depth. With dominance at 160-218 and 743-854, vaccine-associated CD4 TCRs spanned spike.

Measured with immunoSEQ multiplex PCR; TCRdb has only the in-frame clones, and not every one. The repertoire holds about 94,000 clones, 70% to 90% seen once, with roughly 13% in the top ten. Regarding this clone: Its antigen is currently unknown.

V dropped 7 bases and J dropped 2; count of bases not matched to a gene: 6. The CDR3 consists of 15 residues. Germline V gene data show CDR1 as MNHEY and CDR2 as SVGAGI. The V gene is TRBV6-5, the J gene TRBJ1-5; 9 bases align to TRBD1. The TCR was taken from an adult in good health. The material was peripheral blood, obtained on day 0 of AZD1222 vaccination. The CDR3 loop reads CASNADRGGNQPQHF. The CDR3, as DNA: TGTGCCAGCAACGCGGACAGGGGTGGCAATCAGCCCCAGCATTTT.